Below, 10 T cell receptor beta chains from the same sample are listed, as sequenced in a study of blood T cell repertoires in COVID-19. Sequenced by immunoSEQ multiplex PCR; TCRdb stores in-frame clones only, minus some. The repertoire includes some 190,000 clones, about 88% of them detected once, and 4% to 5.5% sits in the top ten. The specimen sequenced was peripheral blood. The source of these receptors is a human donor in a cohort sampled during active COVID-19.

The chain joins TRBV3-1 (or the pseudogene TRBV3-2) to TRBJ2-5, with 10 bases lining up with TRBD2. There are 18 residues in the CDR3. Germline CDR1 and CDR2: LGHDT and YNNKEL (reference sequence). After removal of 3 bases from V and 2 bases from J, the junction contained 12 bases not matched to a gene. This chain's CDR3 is CASSHTSGGAAWQETQYF. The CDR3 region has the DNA TGTGCCAGCAGCCACACCAGCGGGGGGGCAGCTTGGCAAGAGACCCAGTACTTC.

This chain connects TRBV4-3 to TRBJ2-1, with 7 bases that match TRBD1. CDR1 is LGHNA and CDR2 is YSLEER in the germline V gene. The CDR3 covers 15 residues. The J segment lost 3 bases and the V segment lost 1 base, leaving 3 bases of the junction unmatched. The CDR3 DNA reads TGCGCCAGCAGCCAAGCCGGGACAGTCTACAATGAGCAGTTCTTC. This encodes CASSQAGTVYNEQFF.

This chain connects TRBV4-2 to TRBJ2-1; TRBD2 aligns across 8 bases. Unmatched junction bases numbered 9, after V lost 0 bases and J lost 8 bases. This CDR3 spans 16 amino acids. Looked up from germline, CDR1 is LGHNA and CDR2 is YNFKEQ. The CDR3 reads CASSQDGTGGIDEQFF. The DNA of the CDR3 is TGTGCCAGCAGCCAAGATGGAACGGGGGGGATCGATGAGCAGTTCTTC.

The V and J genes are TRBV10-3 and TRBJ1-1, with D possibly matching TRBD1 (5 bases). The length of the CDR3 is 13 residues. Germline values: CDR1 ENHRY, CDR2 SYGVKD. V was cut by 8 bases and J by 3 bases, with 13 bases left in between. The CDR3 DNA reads TGTGCCATCGCGCAGGGTGTCGACACTGAAGCTTTCTTT. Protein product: CAIAQGVDTEAFF.

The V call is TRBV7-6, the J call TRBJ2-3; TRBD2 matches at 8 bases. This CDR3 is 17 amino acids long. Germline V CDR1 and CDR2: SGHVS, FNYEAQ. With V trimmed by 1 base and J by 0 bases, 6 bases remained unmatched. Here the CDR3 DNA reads TGTGCCAGCAGCTTAGGAGTAGCGGGAATCAGCACAGATACGCAGTATTTT. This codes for CASSLGVAGISTDTQYF.

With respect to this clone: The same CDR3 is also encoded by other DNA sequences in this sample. The CDR3 coding sequence is TGTGCCAGCAGTGAGGGGGGGGCGGGGGCCAACGTCCTGACTTTC. Its translation: CASSEGGAGANVLTF. This chain joins TRBV2 and TRBJ2-6, with D possibly being TRBD2 (7 bases). V gave up 3 bases and J gave up 4 bases, with 10 bases separating them. Germline CDR1 is SNHLY and CDR2 is FYNNEI. The CDR3 contains 15 residues.

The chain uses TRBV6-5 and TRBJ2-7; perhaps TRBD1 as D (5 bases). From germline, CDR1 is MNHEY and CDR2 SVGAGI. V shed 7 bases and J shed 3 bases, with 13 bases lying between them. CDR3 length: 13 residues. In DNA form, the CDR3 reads TGTGCCAGCAAGTTAGGGGTGAACTACGAGCAGTACTTC. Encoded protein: CASKLGVNYEQYF.

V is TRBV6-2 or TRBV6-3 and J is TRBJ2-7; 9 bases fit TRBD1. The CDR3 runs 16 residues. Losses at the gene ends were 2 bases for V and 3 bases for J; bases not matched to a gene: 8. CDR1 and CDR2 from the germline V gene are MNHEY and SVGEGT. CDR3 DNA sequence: TGTGCCAGCAGTTACCCACCGACAGGGGGAGGCTACGAGCAGTACTTC. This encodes CASSYPPTGGGYEQYF.

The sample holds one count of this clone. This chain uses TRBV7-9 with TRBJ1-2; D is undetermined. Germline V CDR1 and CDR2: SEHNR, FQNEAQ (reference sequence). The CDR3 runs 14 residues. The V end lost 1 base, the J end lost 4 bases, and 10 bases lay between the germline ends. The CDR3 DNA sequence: TGTGCCAGCAGCTTAGGGGAGAGAGGCTATGGCTACACCTTC. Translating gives CASSLGERGYGYTF.

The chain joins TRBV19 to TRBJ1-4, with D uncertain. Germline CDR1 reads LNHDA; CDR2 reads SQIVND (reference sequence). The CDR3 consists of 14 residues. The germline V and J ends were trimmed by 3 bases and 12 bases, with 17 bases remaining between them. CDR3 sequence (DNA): TGTGCCAGTAGTATCTCTGGTGTCAAAGCCGAACTGTTTTTT. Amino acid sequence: CASSISGVKAELFF.